The 18 T cell receptor beta chains in this list originate from one sample, sequenced in a study of a mutant IDH1 vaccine in newly diagnosed glioma (dated by TCRdb to the early 2020s). These receptors' targets are unknown. This sample's time point label indicates: week 47, end of study. A 20-mer mutant IDH1 peptide at 300 micrograms in Montanide made up each vaccine dose, which was injected subcutaneously together with topical imiquimod. Libraries came from the immunoSEQ multiplex PCR assay. Imported from immuneACCESS, the table was reduced by TCRdb to in-frame sequences with V and J called. These copies leave out some clones; in studies compared against another copy, an unresolved V gene accounts for under half, and the cause of the remainder is not known. This sample gives tens of thousands of clones in total; roughly 82% of them show up just once. The ten largest clones represent about 8.9% of the sample.

Specimen: PBMCs, collected from a glioma patient whose treatment included an IDH1 peptide vaccine. The receptors were sampled from a man in his forties with glioma.

V gene TRBV28 combines with J gene TRBJ2-3; TRBD1 might be the D (6 bases). The germline V and J ends were trimmed by 6 bases and 3 bases, with 13 bases remaining between them. The CDR3 has 14 amino acids. The V gene's germline CDR1 is MDHEN and CDR2 SYDVKM. CDR3 sequence reads: CASRVEGGTDTQYF. As DNA, the CDR3 is TGTGCCAGCAGGGTGGAAGGGGGAACAGATACGCAGTATTTT.

The rearrangement uses TRBV6-4 and TRBJ2-1; weak D call: TRBD2 (5 bases). Germline values: CDR1 MRHNA, CDR2 SNTAGT. The CDR3 length is 15 residues. Trimming removed 2 bases from V and 5 bases from J, with 13 bases in between. The CDR3 protein is CASSDKLGGNNEQFF. The DNA of the CDR3 is TGTGCCAGCAGTGACAAGCTCGGAGGAAACAATGAGCAGTTCTTC.

This clone appeared a single time. CDR3 DNA sequence: TGTGCCAGCCCCTGCGGCCTAAGCTCCTACGAGCAGTACGTC. Its translation is CASPCGLSSYEQYV. The chain joins TRBV12-1 to TRBJ2-7; TRBD2 was called by the table and not checked on the DNA. TRBV12-1 is termed a pseudogene. The CDR3 contains 14 residues.

V is TRBV5-8 and J is TRBJ1-4; D is uncertain. CDR1 is SGHTS, CDR2 YDEGEE, per germline. V was clipped by 0 bases and J by 0 bases, with 15 bases between them. This CDR3 region has 18 residues. The CDR3 DNA reads TGTGCCAGCAGCTTGGAATTAGACTATCCGGCAACTAATGAAAAACTGTTTTTT. Its translation: CASSLELDYPATNEKLFF.

The chain recombines TRBV27 with TRBJ2-3; 8 nucleotides align to TRBD2. The junction had 4 bases not matched to a gene; V was cut back by 4 bases and J by 1 base. This CDR3 is 15 amino acids long. CDR1 and CDR2 (germline): MNHEY, SMNVEV (reference sequence). This chain's CDR3 is CASSSTSGRTDTQYF. CDR3 bases: TGTGCCAGCAGTTCCACTAGCGGCCGCACAGATACGCAGTATTTT.

The chain combines TRBV7-9 with TRBJ1-2; TRBD1 is a possible D gene (6 bases). Germline CDR1 reads SEHNR; CDR2 reads FQNEAQ (reference sequence). Trimming took off 5 bases at V and 0 bases at J, with 16 bases between the two ends. The CDR3 spans 16 residues. CDR3: CASSPGGGASNYGYTF. CDR3 sequence (DNA): TGTGCCAGCAGCCCCGGAGGGGGGGCTTCTAACTATGGCTACACCTTC. The variable domain in full, completed from reference TRBV7-9 and TRBJ1-2, reads DTGVSQNPRHKITKRGQNVTFRCDPISEHNRLYWYRQTLGQGPEFLTYFQNEAQLEKSRLLSDRFSAERPKGSFSTLEIQRTEQGDSAMYLCASSPGGGASNYGYTFGSGTRLTVV.

The chain joins TRBV5-3 to TRBJ2-5; D is uncertain. TRBV5-3 is classed as an ORF, of uncertain function. Trimming took off 5 bases at V and 0 bases at J, with 14 bases between the two ends. The CDR3 has 15 amino acids. CDR3: CARRDGPLYQETQYF. In DNA form, the CDR3 reads TGTGCCAGAAGGGACGGACCATTGTACCAAGAGACCCAGTACTTC.

This clone was detected only once. The rearrangement joins TRBV5-1 to TRBJ2-1; 9 bases map to TRBD2. This CDR3 is 16 amino acids long. V lost 0 bases to trimming and J lost 4 bases; unmatched junction nucleotides: 5. Germline CDR1 and CDR2: SGHRS and YFSETQ. The chain's CDR3 is CASSLDSGRDYNEQFF. CDR3 coding DNA: TGCGCCAGCAGCTTGGATAGCGGGAGAGATTACAATGAGCAGTTCTTC.

The rearrangement uses TRBV18 and TRBJ2-2, with D possibly called TRBD1 or TRBD2 (5 bases each). Germline CDR1 reads KGHSH; CDR2 reads LQKENI. V was cut by 3 bases and J by 2 bases, with 10 bases left in between. This CDR3 spans 15 amino acids. The CDR3 sequence: CASSPTRGNTGELFF. CDR3 bases: TGTGCCAGCTCACCGACGAGGGGTAACACCGGGGAGCTGTTTTTT.

This clone was seen just once. The rearrangement uses TRBV7-2 and TRBJ2-3; 9 nucleotides match TRBD1. V was pared by 4 bases and J by 4 bases, with 6 bases of the junction left unmatched. The CDR3 sequence is 15 residues long. From germline, CDR1 is SGHTA and CDR2 FQGNSA. Written as DNA, the CDR3 is TGTGCCAGCAGCTCCACGGACAGGGGCGCAGATACGCAGTATTTT. Translating gives CASSSTDRGADTQYF.

The rearrangement joins TRBV7-7 to TRBJ2-3, with 14 bases matching TRBD2. The CDR3 is made up of 17 amino acids. Germline V lookup: CDR1 SSHAT, CDR2 FNYEAQ (reference sequence). V lost 5 bases and J lost 2; bases outside the gene matches: 6. The CDR3 DNA is TGTGCCAGCAGCGCTGGGACTAGCGGGAGTGTCACAGATACGCAGTATTTT. Protein sequence: CASSAGTSGSVTDTQYF.

This chain joins TRBV9 and TRBJ2-3; TRBD2 agrees at 8 bases. This CDR3 has 15 amino acids. Germline V gene data show CDR1 as SGDLS and CDR2 as YYNGEE. V lost 0 bases to trimming and J lost 4 bases; unmatched junction nucleotides: 4. The CDR3 here is CASSVGAGEADTQYF. For the CDR3, the DNA is TGTGCCAGCAGCGTAGGAGCGGGAGAAGCAGATACGCAGTATTTT.

This clone was recorded a few times. The rearrangement links TRBV7-9 to TRBJ1-5, with D possibly TRBD1 on 6 matching bases. The CDR3 has 14 amino acids. V dropped 5 bases and J dropped 8 bases, with 16 bases sitting between them. Germline V lookup: CDR1 SEHNR, CDR2 FQNEAQ (reference sequence). The CDR3 loop reads CASSLTGSSEPQHF. CDR3 sequence (DNA): TGTGCCAGCAGCCTCACAGGGTCGTCGGAGCCCCAGCATTTT. Using reference TRBV7-9 and TRBJ1-5 for the parts outside the CDR3, the full variable domain is DTGVSQNPRHKITKRGQNVTFRCDPISEHNRLYWYRQTLGQGPEFLTYFQNEAQLEKSRLLSDRFSAERPKGSFSTLEIQRTEQGDSAMYLCASSLTGSSEPQHFGDGTRLSIL.

This clone was observed a single time. The genes are TRBV19 and TRBJ2-1; TRBD2 matches 8 bases. CDR3 length: 17 residues. Germline-derived CDR1 and CDR2 are LNHDA and SQIVND (reference sequence). V trimming: 3 bases; J trimming: 4 bases; junction bases outside the gene matches: 11. The CDR3 protein is CASSIIGAGVGYNEQFF. CDR3 in DNA: TGTGCCAGTAGTATTATCGGAGCGGGAGTAGGTTACAATGAGCAGTTCTTC.

This chain joins TRBV27 and TRBJ2-3; 9 bases fit TRBD1. This CDR3 spans 15 amino acids. The J segment lost 3 bases and the V segment lost 6 bases, leaving 7 bases of the junction unmatched. CDR1 is MNHEY, CDR2 SMNVEV, per germline (reference sequence). The DNA of the CDR3 is TGTGCCAGCAGGGACTACAGGGGGCGGACAGATACGCAGTATTTT. Its protein product is CASRDYRGRTDTQYF.

About this clone: Sequence at one end of the junction differs from germline and may be a read error. The chain uses TRBV14 and TRBJ2-5; TRBD2 aligns across 12 bases. The CDR3 has 14 residues. From germline, CDR1 is SGHDN and CDR2 FVKESK. CDR3 coding DNA: TGTGCCACCAGCGGACTAGCGGGGCAAGAGACCCAGTACTTC. Translating gives CATSGLAGQETQYF.

The chain links TRBV2 to TRBJ1-3; D gene unclear. Trimming stripped 6 bases from V and 0 bases from J, with 12 bases between. From germline, CDR1 is SNHLY and CDR2 FYNNEI. This CDR3 is built from 15 residues. Written as DNA, the CDR3 is TGTGCCAGCAGGTTGACAACTCTCTCTGGAAACACCATATATTTT. Amino acid sequence: CASRLTTLSGNTIYF.

The V and J genes are TRBV6-5 and TRBJ2-1, with 8 nucleotides matching TRBD2. Trimming cost V 6 bases and J 6 bases; bases outside gene matches: 7. CDR1 is MNHEY and CDR2 is SVGAGI in the germline V gene. CDR3 size: 14 residues. The CDR3 reads CASSLGLVGNEQFF. CDR3 nucleotides: TGTGCCAGCAGCCTGGGACTAGTGGGCAATGAGCAGTTCTTC.